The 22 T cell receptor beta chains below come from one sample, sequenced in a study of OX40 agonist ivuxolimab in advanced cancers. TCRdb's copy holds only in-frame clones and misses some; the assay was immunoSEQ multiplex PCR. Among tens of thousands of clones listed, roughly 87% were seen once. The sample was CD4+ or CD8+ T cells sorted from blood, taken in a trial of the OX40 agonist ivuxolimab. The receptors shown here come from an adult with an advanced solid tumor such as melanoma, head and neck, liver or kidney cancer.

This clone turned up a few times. CDR3 in amino acids: CASRVDRGGGEKLFF. The CDR3 nucleotides are TGTGCCAGCAGAGTCGACAGGGGAGGAGGTGAAAAACTGTTTTTT. This chain joins TRBV2 and TRBJ1-4, with 8 bases that match TRBD1. CDR1 is SNHLY, CDR2 FYNNEI, per germline. V lost 6 bases and J lost 7; bases outside the gene matches: 10. The CDR3 runs to 15 residues.

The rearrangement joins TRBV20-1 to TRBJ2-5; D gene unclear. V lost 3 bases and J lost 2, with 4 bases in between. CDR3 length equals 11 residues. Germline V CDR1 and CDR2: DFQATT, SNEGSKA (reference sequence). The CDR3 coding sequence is TGCAGTGCTAGTGGTCAAGAGACCCAGTACTTC. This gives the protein CSASGQETQYF.

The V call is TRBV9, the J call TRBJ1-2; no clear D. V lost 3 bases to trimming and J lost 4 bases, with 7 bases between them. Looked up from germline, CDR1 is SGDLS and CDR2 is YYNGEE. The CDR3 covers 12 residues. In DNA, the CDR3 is TGTGCCAGCAGCGCGGGGTTCTATGGCTACACCTTC. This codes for CASSAGFYGYTF.

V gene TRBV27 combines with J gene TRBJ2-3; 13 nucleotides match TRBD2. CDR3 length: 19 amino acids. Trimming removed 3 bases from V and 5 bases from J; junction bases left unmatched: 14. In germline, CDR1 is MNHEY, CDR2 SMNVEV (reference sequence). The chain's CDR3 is CASSFFTGGLAGYRDTQYF. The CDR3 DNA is TGTGCCAGCAGTTTCTTCACCGGGGGACTAGCGGGATATCGAGATACGCAGTATTTT.

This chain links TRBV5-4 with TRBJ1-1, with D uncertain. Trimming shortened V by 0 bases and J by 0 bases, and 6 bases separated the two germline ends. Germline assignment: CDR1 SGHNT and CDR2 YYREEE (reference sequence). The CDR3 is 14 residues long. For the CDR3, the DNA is TGTGCCAGCAGCTTGGGTATTATGAACACTGAAGCTTTCTTT. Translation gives CASSLGIMNTEAFF.

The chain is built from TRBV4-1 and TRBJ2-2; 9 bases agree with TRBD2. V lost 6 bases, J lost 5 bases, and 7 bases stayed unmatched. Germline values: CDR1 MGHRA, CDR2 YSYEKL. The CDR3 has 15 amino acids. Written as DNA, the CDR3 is TGCGCCAGCAGTCGTAGCGGGAGTGTTACCGGGGAGCTGTTTTTT. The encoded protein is CASSRSGSVTGELFF.

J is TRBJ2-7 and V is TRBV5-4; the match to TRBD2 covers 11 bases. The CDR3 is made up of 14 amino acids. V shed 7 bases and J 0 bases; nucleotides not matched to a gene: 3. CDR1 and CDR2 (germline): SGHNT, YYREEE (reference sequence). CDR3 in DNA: TGTGCCAGCGGCACTAGCGGGAGCTCCTACGAGCAGTACTTC. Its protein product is CASGTSGSSYEQYF.

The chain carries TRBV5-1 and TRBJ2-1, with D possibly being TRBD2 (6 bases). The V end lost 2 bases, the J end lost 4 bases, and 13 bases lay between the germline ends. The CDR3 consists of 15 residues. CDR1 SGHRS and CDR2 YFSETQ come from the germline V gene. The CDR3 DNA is TGCGCCAGCAGCTTAGAGCTAGCGACGTACAATGAGCAGTTCTTC. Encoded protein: CASSLELATYNEQFF.

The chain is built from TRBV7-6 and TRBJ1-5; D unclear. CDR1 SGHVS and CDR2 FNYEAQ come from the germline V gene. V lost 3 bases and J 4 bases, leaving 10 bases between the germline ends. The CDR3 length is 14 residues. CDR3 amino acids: CASSLDPGNQPQHF. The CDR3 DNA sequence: TGTGCCAGCAGCTTGGACCCGGGAAATCAGCCCCAGCATTTT.

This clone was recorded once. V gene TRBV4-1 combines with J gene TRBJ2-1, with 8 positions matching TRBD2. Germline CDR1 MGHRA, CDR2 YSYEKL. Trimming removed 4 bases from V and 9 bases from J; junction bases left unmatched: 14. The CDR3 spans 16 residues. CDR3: CASSLAHSGKSREQFF. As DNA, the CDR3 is TGCGCCAGCAGCCTTGCCCATAGCGGGAAATCACGTGAGCAGTTCTTC.

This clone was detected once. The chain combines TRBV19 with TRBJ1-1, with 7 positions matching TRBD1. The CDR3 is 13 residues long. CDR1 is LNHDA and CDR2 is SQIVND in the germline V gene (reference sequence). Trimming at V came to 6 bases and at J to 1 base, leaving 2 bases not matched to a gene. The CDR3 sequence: CASSRQGNTEAFF. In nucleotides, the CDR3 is TGTGCCAGTAGCAGACAGGGGAACACTGAAGCTTTCTTT.

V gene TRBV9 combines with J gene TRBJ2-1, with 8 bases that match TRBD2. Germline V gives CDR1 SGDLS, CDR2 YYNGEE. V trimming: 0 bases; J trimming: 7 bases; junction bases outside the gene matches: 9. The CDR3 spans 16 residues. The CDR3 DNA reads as TGTGCCAGCAGCGTAGAGGGTGGGACTAGGCGAAATGAGCAGTTCTTC. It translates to CASSVEGGTRRNEQFF.

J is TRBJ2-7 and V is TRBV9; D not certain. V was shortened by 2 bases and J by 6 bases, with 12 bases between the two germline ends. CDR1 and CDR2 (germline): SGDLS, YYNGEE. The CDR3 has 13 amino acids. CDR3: CASSVVGWSEQYF. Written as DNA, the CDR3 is TGTGCCAGCAGCGTCGTGGGGTGGTCCGAGCAGTACTTC.

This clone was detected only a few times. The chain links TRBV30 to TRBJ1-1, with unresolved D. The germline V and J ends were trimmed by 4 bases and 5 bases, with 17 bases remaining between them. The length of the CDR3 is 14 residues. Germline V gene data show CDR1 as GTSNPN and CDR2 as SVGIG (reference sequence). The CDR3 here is CAWTYTIRETEAFF. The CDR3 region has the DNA TGTGCCTGGACCTATACGATAAGGGAGACTGAAGCTTTCTTT.

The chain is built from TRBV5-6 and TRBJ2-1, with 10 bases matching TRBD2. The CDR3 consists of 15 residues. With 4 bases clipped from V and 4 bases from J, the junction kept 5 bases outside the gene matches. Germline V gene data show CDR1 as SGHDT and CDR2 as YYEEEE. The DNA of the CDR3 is TGTGCCAGCAGCAAAACTAGCGGGATTTACAATGAGCAGTTCTTC. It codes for CASSKTSGIYNEQFF.

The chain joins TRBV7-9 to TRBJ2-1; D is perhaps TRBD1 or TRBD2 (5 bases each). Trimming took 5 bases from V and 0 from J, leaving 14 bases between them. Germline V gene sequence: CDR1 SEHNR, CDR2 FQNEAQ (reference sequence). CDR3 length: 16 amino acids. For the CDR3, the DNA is TGTGCCAGCAGCCTACCCCTTGGGGGCTCCTACAATGAGCAGTTCTTC. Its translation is CASSLPLGGSYNEQFF.

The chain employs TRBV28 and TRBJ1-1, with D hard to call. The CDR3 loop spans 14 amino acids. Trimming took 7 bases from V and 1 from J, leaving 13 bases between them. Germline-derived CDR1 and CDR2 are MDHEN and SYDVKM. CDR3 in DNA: TGTGCCAGCATGCTAGGTGTGAGGAACACTGAAGCTTTCTTT. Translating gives CASMLGVRNTEAFF. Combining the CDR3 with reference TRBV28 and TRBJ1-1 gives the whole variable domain DVKVTQSSRYLVKRTGEKVFLECVQDMDHENMFWYRQDPGLGLRLIYFSYDVKMKEKGDIPEGYSVSREKKERFSLILESASTNQTSMYLCASMLGVRNTEAFFGQGTRLTVV.

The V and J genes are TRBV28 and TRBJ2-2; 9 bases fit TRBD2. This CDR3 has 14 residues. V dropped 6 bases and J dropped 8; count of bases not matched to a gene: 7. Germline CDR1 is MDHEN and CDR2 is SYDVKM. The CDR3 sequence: CASRPTSGLGELFF. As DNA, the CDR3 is TGTGCCAGCAGGCCGACTAGCGGCCTTGGGGAGCTGTTTTTT.

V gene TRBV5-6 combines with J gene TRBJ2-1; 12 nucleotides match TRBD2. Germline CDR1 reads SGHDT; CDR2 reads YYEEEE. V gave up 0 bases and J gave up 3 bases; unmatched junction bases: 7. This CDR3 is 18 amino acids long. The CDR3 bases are TGTGCCAGCAGCTTGGAATCGGGACTAGCGGGCAACTACAATGAGCAGTTCTTC. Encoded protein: CASSLESGLAGNYNEQFF.

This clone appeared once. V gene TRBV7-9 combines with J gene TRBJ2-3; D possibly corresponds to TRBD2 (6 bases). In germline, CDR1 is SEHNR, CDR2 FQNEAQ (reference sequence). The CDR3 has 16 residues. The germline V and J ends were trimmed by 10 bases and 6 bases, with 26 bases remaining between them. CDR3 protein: CATTVLIGGRWDTQYF. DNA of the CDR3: TGTGCCACAACCGTTCTTATTGGAGGGAGATGGGATACGCAGTATTTT.

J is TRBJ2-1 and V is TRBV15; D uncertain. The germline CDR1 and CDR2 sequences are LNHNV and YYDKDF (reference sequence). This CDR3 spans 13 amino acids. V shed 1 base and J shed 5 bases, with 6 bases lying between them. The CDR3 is CATSRGTNNEQFF. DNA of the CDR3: TGTGCCACCAGCAGAGGGACCAACAATGAGCAGTTCTTC. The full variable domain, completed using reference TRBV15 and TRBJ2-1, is DAMVIQNPRYQVTQFGKPVTLSCSQTLNHNVMYWYQQKSSQAPKLLFHYYDKDFNNEADTPDNFQSRRPNTSFCFLDIRSPGLGDTAMYLCATSRGTNNEQFFGPGTRLTVL.

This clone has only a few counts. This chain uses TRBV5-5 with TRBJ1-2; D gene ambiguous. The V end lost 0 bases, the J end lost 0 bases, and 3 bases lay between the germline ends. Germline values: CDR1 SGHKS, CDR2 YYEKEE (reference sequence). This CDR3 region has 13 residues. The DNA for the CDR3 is TGTGCCAGCAGCTTGGGGACTAACTATGGCTACACCTTC. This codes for CASSLGTNYGYTF.